Shown below are 10 T cell receptor beta chains from a single sample sequenced in a study of response to subunit inactivated influenza vaccine. TCRdb re-called the RT-PCR reads through MiXCR, storing one row per CDR3 protein. The table lists 400,000 to 650,000 distinct CDR3 sequences, less than 7.5% of them singletons. The material was PBMCs from blood, obtained around 25 months after vaccination. These receptors were taken from a man aged 45-69 years who received an inactivated influenza vaccine.

CDR3 loop: CASSTQGSGTEAFF. CDR3 coding DNA: TGCGCCAGCAGCACGCAGGGGTCGGGAACTGAAGCTTTCTTT. This sequence joins TRBV5-1 and TRBJ1-1; maybe TRBD1 (6 bases). The CDR3 totals 14 residues. The germline V gene has CDR1 SGHRS and CDR2 YFSETQ. Trimming cost V 4 bases and J 5 bases, with 15 bases left between them.

CDR3 bases: TGTGCCAGCAGCCAAGAACTAGACAAAGAGACCCAGTACTTC. Its protein is CASSQELDKETQYF. This chain links TRBV4-2 with TRBJ2-5; D may be TRBD2 (5 bases). The CDR3 is made up of 14 amino acids. V lost 0 bases and J 3 bases, leaving 8 bases between the germline ends. The germline V gene encodes CDR1 LGHNA and CDR2 YNFKEQ.

This clonotype was detected only a few times. In this CDR3 the conserved last residue, phenylalanine or tryptophan, is missing, so a read error is likely. This chain's CDR3 is CASSLAQAGRGAGYNEQFL. DNA of the CDR3: TGCGCCAGCAGCTTGGCCCAGGCTGGTCGAGGGGCCGGCTACAATGAGCAGTTCCTC. The chain joins TRBV5-1 to TRBJ2-1; either TRBD1 or TRBD2 may fit D (5 bases each). Trimming took off 0 bases at V and 3 bases at J, with 22 bases between the two ends. Per germline, CDR1 SGHRS and CDR2 YFSETQ. This CDR3 comprises 19 residues.

The sample holds a few counts of this clonotype. V and J are TRBV6-1 and TRBJ1-3; possibly TRBD1 for D (5 bases). The germline V gene has CDR1 MNHNS and CDR2 SASEGT. The CDR3 has 13 amino acids. The V end lost 5 bases, the J end lost 4 bases, and 9 bases lay between the germline ends. The CDR3: CASSTGRGNTIYF. The CDR3, as DNA: TGTGCCAGCAGTACAGGTCGCGGAAACACCATATATTTT.

The chain uses TRBV9 and TRBJ1-1; tentative D call: TRBD1 (5 bases). In germline, CDR1 is SGDLS, CDR2 YYNGEE. The CDR3 consists of 14 residues. V was trimmed by 0 bases and J by 4 bases, leaving 10 bases between them. CDR3 protein: CASSVEGTGTEAFF. CDR3 nucleotides: TGTGCCAGCAGCGTAGAGGGGACGGGCACTGAAGCTTTCTTT.

This clonotype has more than one count but fewer than ten. The chain recombines TRBV14 with TRBJ1-1, with unresolved D. The CDR3 sequence is 11 residues long. The ends were cut back, 1 base at V and 9 bases at J, with 6 bases in the middle. Germline V gene sequence: CDR1 SGHDN, CDR2 FVKESK. Here the CDR3 reads CASSQGTQAFF. In DNA form, the CDR3 reads TGTGCCAGCAGCCAAGGAACACAAGCTTTCTTT.

This clonotype was counted only a few times. J is TRBJ1-1 and V is TRBV28; TRBD1 matches at 10 bases. The J segment lost 0 bases and the V segment lost 5 bases, leaving 3 bases of the junction unmatched. CDR3 size: 15 residues. Germline V lookup: CDR1 MDHEN, CDR2 SYDVKM. The CDR3 DNA reads TGTGCCAGCAGTGGGACAGGGGCCATGAACACTGAAGCTTTCTTT. This translates into CASSGTGAMNTEAFF.

There are a few counts of this clonotype. This chain links TRBV28 with TRBJ1-6; D is uncertain. The CDR3 is made up of 18 amino acids. Germline V lookup: CDR1 MDHEN, CDR2 SYDVKM. The V gene lost 8 bases and the J gene lost 0 bases, with 20 bases spanning the gap. In DNA, the CDR3 is TGTGCCAGCTGTTCGTTACGGGCCGCGAGCTCCTATAATTCACCCCTCCACTTT. Its protein is CASCSLRAASSYNSPLHF.

This clonotype was observed a few times. V usage is TRBV7-2 and J usage is TRBJ2-3; TRBD2 is a possible D gene (7 bases). V shed 5 bases and J shed 0 bases, with 15 bases lying between them. Germline assignment: CDR1 SGHTA and CDR2 FQGNSA. This CDR3 contains 16 residues. The CDR3 reads CASSPWGGVSTDTQYF. The CDR3 nucleotides are TGTGCCAGCAGCCCCTGGGGGGGCGTGAGCACAGATACGCAGTATTTT.

This clonotype came up a few times. This sequence joins TRBV18 and TRBJ2-7, with D possibly matching TRBD2 (5 bases). Germline assignment: CDR1 KGHSH and CDR2 LQKENI. V lost 0 bases and J 4 bases, leaving 7 bases between the germline ends. CDR3 size: 13 residues. In DNA form, the CDR3 reads TGTGCCAGCTCACCACCGAGGGCTTACGAGCAGTACTTC. Its protein is CASSPPRAYEQYF.